This TCR beta chain was retrieved from a study of blood T cells in healthy people across ages. The authors ran a second PCR of 7 to 11 cycles using a sample-barcoded 5' primer and a J-beta primer mix. TCRdb re-called the 5' RACE reads through MiXCR, storing one row per CDR3 protein. The sample carries 1.4 million or so distinct CDR3 sequences, around 40% recorded once. This CDR3 contains 13 residues. With 6 bases removed from V and 4 bases from J, the gap between germline ends came to 10 bases. The chain carries TRBV12-3 or TRBV12-4 and TRBJ1-5; a weak D match, TRBD1 (6 bases). The receptor was isolated from a woman between 18 and 29 years old in good health. The sample was blood. The CDR3 is CASSRTVNQPQHF. The CDR3 DNA reads as TGTGCCAGCAGCCGGACAGTTAATCAGCCCCAGCATTTT.